A selection of T cell receptor beta chains follows, all from one sample in a study of OX40 agonist ivuxolimab in advanced cancers. Here immunoSEQ multiplex PCR was the method, and the copy in TCRdb shows in-frame clones only, minus some. The repertoire holds around 67,000 clones, 70% to 90% seen once, with approximately 1.3% in the top ten. The material sequenced was CD4+ or CD8+ T cells sorted from blood, taken in a trial of the OX40 agonist ivuxolimab. These receptor sequences come from an adult with an advanced solid tumor such as melanoma, head and neck, liver or kidney cancer. Both conserved end residues are part of each CDR3. The D gene is left open where the match is weak. Clone size is given for some rows only: seen once, a few or many times, or a class if the clone is expanded.

14	-	-	TRBV5-1	TRBJ1-1	CASSLEAPNTEAFF	TGCGCCAGCAGCTTGGAGGCCCCGAACACTGAAGCTTTCTTT
13	once	-	TRBV7-3	TRBJ2-5	CASSPGHQETQYF	TGTGCCAGCAGCCCAGGACATCAAGAGACCCAGTACTTC
17	-	TRBD2	TRBV4-1	TRBJ2-3	CASSQGKLAGVADTQYF	TGCGCCAGCAGCCAAGGTAAACTAGCGGGGGTTGCAGATACGCAGTATTTT
14	-	TRBD1	TRBV30	TRBJ2-3	CAWREQRHRGAQYF	TGTGCCTGGAGAGAACAACGCCACAGGGGGGCGCAGTATTTT
14	-	-	TRBV10-3	TRBJ2-4	CAISEPRAANIQYF	TGTGCCATCAGTGAGCCACGGGCAGCCAACATTCAGTACTTC
12	-	-	TRBV19	TRBJ1-5	CASGRINQPQHF	TGTGCCAGCGGACGGATCAATCAGCCCCAGCATTTT
14	-	-	TRBV5-1	TRBJ1-1	CASSVGGGNTEAFF	TGCGCCAGCAGCGTCGGAGGTGGGAACACTGAAGCTTTCTTT
14	-	-	TRBV7-2	TRBJ1-5	CASSYNRDYQPQHF	TGTGCCAGCAGCTACAACCGGGACTATCAGCCCCAGCATTTT
13	-	TRBD1	TRBV30	TRBJ1-5	CAWSTGYNQPQHF	TGTGCCTGGTCGACAGGGTACAATCAGCCCCAGCATTTT
15	-	-	TRBV7-9	TRBJ2-5	CASSLTPAGSETQYF	TGTGCCAGCAGCTTAACGCCAGCGGGTTCAGAGACCCAGTACTTC
15	few	-	TRBV5-4	TRBJ2-7	CASSRTGSSSYEQYF	TGTGCCAGCAGCCGTACAGGATCGAGCTCCTACGAGCAGTACTTC
13	-	-	TRBV6-1	TRBJ1-6	CASKPQSVSPLHF	TGTGCCAGCAAGCCGCAAAGCGTGTCACCCCTCCACTTT
15	-	-	TRBV7-2	TRBJ2-7	CASSLRLGGPYEQYF	TGTGCCAGCAGCCTCCGACTGGGGGGCCCCTACGAGCAGTACTTC
16	-	TRBD1	TRBV10-3	TRBJ2-7	CAISDSLGQGRGEQYF	TGTGCCATCAGTGACTCCCTGGGACAGGGGAGAGGCGAGCAGTACTTC
13	-	-	TRBV7-2	TRBJ2-7	CASTTAGKNEQYF	TGTGCCAGCACCACCGCAGGGAAGAACGAGCAGTACTTC
16	-	TRBD1	TRBV14	TRBJ1-2	CASSHLPGTGYDGYTF	TGTGCCAGCAGCCATCTTCCCGGGACAGGGTACGATGGCTACACCTTC
14	once	-	TRBV6-6	TRBJ2-5	CASSSAGRGETQYF	TGTGCCAGCAGTTCAGCCGGGCGCGGAGAGACCCAGTACTTC
15	-	TRBD2	TRBV28	TRBJ2-7	CASSPQTSGRNEQYF	TGTGCCAGCAGTCCCCAGACTAGCGGGAGGAACGAGCAGTACTTC
14	-	-	TRBV18	TRBJ2-1	CASSPYIRGNEQFF	TGTGCCAGCTCACCATACATCAGGGGTAATGAGCAGTTCTTC
16	-	TRBD1	TRBV18	TRBJ1-1	CASSPRTGGSDTEAFF	TGTGCCAGCTCACCGAGGACAGGGGGTTCGGACACTGAAGCTTTCTTT
15	-	TRBD2	TRBV7-2	TRBJ2-7	CASSPEDLAGYGRDF	TGTGCCAGCAGCCCCGAGGACCTAGCGGGATACGGGCGGGACTTC
14	-	-	TRBV28	TRBJ2-7	CASTQATSPYEQYF	TGTGCCAGCACCCAGGCGACTAGTCCCTACGAGCAGTACTTC
13	-	-	TRBV28	TRBJ1-2	CASSPVGLGGYTF	TGTGCCAGCAGTCCGGTTGGGCTCGGGGGCTACACCTTC
15	few	-	TRBV14	TRBJ1-3	CASSQEYGGGYTIYF	TGTGCCAGCAGCCAAGAGTACGGGGGCGGCTACACCATATATTTT
14	-	TRBD1	TRBV6-6	TRBJ2-3	CASSLGTGGDTQYF	TGTGCCAGCAGTTTGGGGACAGGGGGAGATACGCAGTATTTT
15	few	TRBD1	TRBV27	TRBJ2-7	CASSLRGQGIYEQYF	TGTGCCAGCAGTTTACGGGGACAGGGAATATACGAGCAGTACTTC
15	-	TRBD1	TRBV6-6	TRBJ2-5	CASRGSGQGVETQYF	TGTGCCAGCAGGGGATCGGGACAGGGGGTCGAGACCCAGTACTTC
15	-	TRBD1	TRBV4-1	TRBJ1-2	CASSDPGQASYGYTF	TGCGCCAGCAGCGACCCGGGACAGGCGAGCTATGGCTACACCTTC
14	-	-	TRBV6-5	TRBJ1-6	CASRRDRWNSPLHF	TGTGCCAGCAGAAGAGACAGGTGGAATTCACCCCTCCACTTT
16	-	-	TRBV7-2	TRBJ2-7	CASSLQGRGRPTPQYF	TGTGCCAGCAGCCTCCAGGGACGGGGGCGCCCGACTCCGCAGTACTTC
14	-	-	TRBV4-3	TRBJ2-5	CASSQGQGGETQYF	TGCGCCAGCAGCCAAGGACAGGGAGGGGAGACCCAGTACTTC
14	-	-	TRBV30	TRBJ2-5	CAWSVQGAGETQYF	TGTGCCTGGAGTGTACAGGGAGCCGGAGAGACCCAGTACTTC
16	-	-	TRBV18	TRBJ2-7	CASSPISGTSSYEQYF	TGTGCCAGCTCACCTATTTCCGGGACGAGCTCCTACGAGCAGTACTTC
13	once	-	TRBV5-1	TRBJ1-6	CASSWDEGSPLHF	TGCGCCAGCAGCTGGGATGAGGGTTCACCCCTCCACTTT
15	once	-	TRBV18	TRBJ2-7	CASSRALTGDYEQYF	TGTGCCAGCTCGCGCGCCTTGACGGGGGACTACGAGCAGTACTTC
13	-	-	TRBV28	TRBJ2-3	CASGTTSTDTQYF	TGTGCCAGCGGGACCACTAGCACAGATACGCAGTATTTT
12	-	-	TRBV29-1	TRBJ2-7	CSVTPGQNEQYF	TGCAGCGTAACTCCGGGACAAAACGAGCAGTACTTC
14	-	-	TRBV28	TRBJ1-6	CASLGPQYNSPLHF	TGTGCCAGCCTCGGGCCGCAGTATAATTCACCCCTCCACTTT
15	-	-	TRBV9	TRBJ2-7	CASSLDGGSYYEQYF	TGTGCCAGCTCCCTGGATGGAGGCAGCTACTACGAGCAGTACTTC
17	-	TRBD2	TRBV10-3	TRBJ2-5	CAIKRDRSGGPQETQYF	TGTGCCATCAAACGGGATAGAAGCGGGGGGCCCCAAGAGACCCAGTACTTC
16	-	TRBD1	TRBV11-2	TRBJ2-1	CASSPNRDRAYNEQFF	TGTGCCAGCAGCCCGAACCGGGACAGGGCTTACAATGAGCAGTTCTTC
13	-	-	TRBV27	TRBJ2-3	CASSLSGAVAQYF	TGTGCCAGCAGTTTATCCGGTGCGGTCGCGCAGTATTTT
14	-	-	TRBV21-1	TRBJ2-3	CASSQGTSLDTQYF	TGTGCCAGCAGCCAGGGGACTAGTTTAGATACGCAGTATTTT
13	-	TRBD2	TRBV6-1	TRBJ2-7	CASLAGSSYEQYF	TGTGCCAGTCTAGCGGGAAGCTCCTACGAGCAGTACTTC
15	-	-	TRBV6-6	TRBJ1-1	CASSTSSIMNTEAFF	TGTGCCAGCAGTACGTCCAGCATCATGAACACTGAAGCTTTCTTT
14	-	-	TRBV29-1	TRBJ2-1	CSVRWGASYNEQFF	TGCAGCGTGAGATGGGGGGCTTCCTACAATGAGCAGTTCTTC
14	-	TRBD1	TRBV5-4	TRBJ1-1	CASSTGQGNTEAFF	TGTGCCAGCAGTACCGGACAGGGAAACACTGAAGCTTTCTTT
16	-	TRBD1	TRBV5-8	TRBJ2-5	CASSPGDRGFQETQYF	TGTGCCAGCAGCCCGGGGGACAGGGGGTTCCAAGAGACCCAGTACTTC
13	-	-	TRBV6-6	TRBJ1-1	CASSYMPDTEAFF	TGTGCCAGCAGTTACATGCCAGACACTGAAGCTTTCTTT
16	-	TRBD1	TRBV5-6	TRBJ2-5	CASSFYDRGEKETQYF	TGTGCCAGCAGCTTTTACGACAGGGGCGAGAAAGAGACCCAGTACTTC
14	-	TRBD1	TRBV29-1	TRBJ1-1	CSVDPLQGAAEAFF	TGCAGCGTTGACCCTTTACAGGGGGCGGCTGAAGCTTTCTTT
13	-	-	TRBV6-5	TRBJ2-7	CASSPEGLYEQYF	TGTGCCAGCAGTCCAGAAGGCCTCTACGAGCAGTACTTC
17	once	-	TRBV9	TRBJ1-6	CASSVEGGAFRNSPLHF	TGTGCCAGCAGCGTAGAGGGGGGCGCGTTTCGGAATTCACCCCTCCACTTT
12	-	-	TRBV6-1	TRBJ2-5	CASSRGQETQYF	TGTGCCAGCAGTCGGGGTCAAGAGACCCAGTACTTC
13	-	TRBD1	TRBV7-9	TRBJ2-1	CASSSGQGNEQFF	TGTGCCAGCAGCTCGGGACAGGGGAATGAGCAGTTCTTC
15	-	-	TRBV5-1	TRBJ2-7	CASSLSLRLADEQYF	TGCGCCAGCAGCTTGAGTCTTCGCTTAGCCGACGAGCAGTACTTC
15	-	-	TRBV6-1	TRBJ2-1	CASSRDRDTYNEQFF	TGTGCCAGCAGTCGCGACCGGGACACCTACAATGAGCAGTTCTTC
15	-	-	TRBV4-3	TRBJ2-2	CASSQDLGRPGELFF	TGCGCCAGCAGCCAAGATCTTGGCAGGCCCGGGGAGCTGTTTTTT